The present TCR beta chain was sequenced within a study of OX40 agonist ivuxolimab in advanced cancers. Study-wide results and limits: The antigen specificity of the peripheral T cells (those that were expanded) was not determined.

The CDR3 spans 13 residues. Germline V lookup: CDR1 MNHNS, CDR2 SASEGT. Concerning this clone: Antigen unknown. The junction does not match germline at one end; this may be a read error.

TCRdb's table, derived via immunoSEQ multiplex PCR, lists solely in-frame clones and lacks some. The sample includes roughly 61,000 clones, approximately 90% of them seen just once. The receptor's source is an adult with an advanced solid tumor such as melanoma, head and neck, liver or kidney cancer. The chain combines TRBV6-1 with TRBJ2-2, with 7 bases aligning to TRBD2. The material sequenced was CD4+ or CD8+ T cells sorted from blood, taken in a trial of the OX40 agonist ivuxolimab. The CDR3 DNA reads as TGCCTTAGCGGGCCATCGAACACCGGGGAGCTGTTTTTT. Protein sequence: CLSGPSNTGELFF.